The entry below describes one T cell receptor beta chain. The data originate from a study of tumor-infiltrating lymphocytes in localized non-small cell lung cancer. This table comes from immunoSEQ multiplex PCR, and its TCRdb copy is limited to in-frame clones, with some not included. This table holds about 15,000 clones, approximately 80% found once. The CDR3 totals 14 residues. CDR1 and CDR2 from the germline V gene are SNHLY and FYNNEI. Trimming left V 8 bases short and J 2 bases short, with 13 bases between. Sequencing input: lung tumor tissue. This clonotype was obtained from a human donor with non-small cell lung cancer. The chain combines TRBV2 with TRBJ2-1; a weak D match, TRBD2 (5 bases). The CDR3 DNA reads as TGTGCCAGCGGGGAGATGTCCCCCTACAATGAGCAGTTCTTC. This translates into CASGEMSPYNEQFF.